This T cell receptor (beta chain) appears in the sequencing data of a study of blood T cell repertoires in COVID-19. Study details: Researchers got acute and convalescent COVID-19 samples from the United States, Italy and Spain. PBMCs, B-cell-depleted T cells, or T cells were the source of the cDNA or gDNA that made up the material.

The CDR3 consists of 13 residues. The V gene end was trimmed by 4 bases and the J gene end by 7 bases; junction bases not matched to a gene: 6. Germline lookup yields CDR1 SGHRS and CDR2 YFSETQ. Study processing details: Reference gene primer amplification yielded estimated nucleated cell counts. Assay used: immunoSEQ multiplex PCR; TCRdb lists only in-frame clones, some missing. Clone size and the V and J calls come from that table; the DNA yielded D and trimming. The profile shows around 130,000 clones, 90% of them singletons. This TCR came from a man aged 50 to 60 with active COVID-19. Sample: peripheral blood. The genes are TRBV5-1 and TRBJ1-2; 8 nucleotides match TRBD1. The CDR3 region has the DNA TGCGCCAGCAGCACAACGGACAGGGCTGGCTACACCTTC. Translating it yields CASSTTDRAGYTF.